One sample yielded the 9 T cell receptor beta chains listed below, sequenced in a study of blood T cells in healthy people across ages. A second roughly 6 to 12 cycle PCR used barcoded and J-beta primers. TCRdb redid the calling of the 5' RACE reads with MiXCR, one entry per CDR3 protein. This table holds approximately 790,000 distinct CDR3 sequences, around two thirds found once. The sample taken for sequencing was blood. These receptors were taken from a man under 40 in good health.

A word on this clonotype: The junction departs from the called germline gene at one end, perhaps through a read error. The genes are TRBV4-2 and TRBJ2-5; 7 bases match TRBD1. The CDR3 sequence is 16 residues long. The germline V gene has CDR1 LGHNA and CDR2 YNFKEQ. The CDR3 here is CAGSQEQGNTQETQYF. The CDR3 DNA reads as TGTGCCGGCAGCCAGGAACAGGGGAATACCCAAGAGACCCAGTACTTC.

The rearrangement joins TRBV29-1 to TRBJ2-5; 8 nucleotides align to TRBD2. Germline lookup yields CDR1 SQVTM and CDR2 ANQGSEA. CDR3 length: 16 residues. The junction had 12 bases not matched to a gene; V was cut back by 1 base and J by 5 bases. The CDR3 here is CSVEVRLAGWEETQYF. CDR3 sequence (DNA): TGCAGCGTTGAAGTGAGATTAGCGGGATGGGAGGAGACCCAGTACTTC.

The J gene is TRBJ2-4, the V gene TRBV6-5; the D is unclear. Trimming removed 0 bases at V and 3 bases at J, with 9 bases between. CDR1 and CDR2 (germline): MNHEY, SVGAGI. This CDR3 region has 15 residues. For the CDR3, the DNA is TGTGCCAGCAGTTACTCGTTAACTTACAAAAACATTCAGTACTTC. This encodes CASSYSLTYKNIQYF.

The gene calls are TRBV5-5 and TRBJ1-2, with TRBD1 matching 9 bases. Germline loops: CDR1 SGHKS, CDR2 YYEKEE (reference sequence). The CDR3 consists of 17 residues. The V segment lost 0 bases and the J segment 4 bases; nucleotides outside the gene matches: 10. CDR3 DNA sequence: TGTGCCAGCAGCTTGGATGTAGGACAGGGGATACTCTATGGCTACACCTTC. It translates to CASSLDVGQGILYGYTF.

J is TRBJ1-4 and V is TRBV20-1; D perhaps matches TRBD1 (6 bases). Trimming shortened V by 6 bases and J by 3 bases, and 11 bases separated the two germline ends. This CDR3 spans 13 amino acids. The germline CDR1 and CDR2 sequences are DFQATT and SNEGSKA (reference sequence). Here the CDR3 reads CSANRVANEKLFF. CDR3 nucleotides: TGCAGTGCAAACAGGGTTGCTAATGAAAAACTGTTTTTT.

The chain recombines TRBV7-2 with TRBJ2-3; the D is unclear. CDR3 size: 13 residues. The V gene's germline CDR1 is SGHTA and CDR2 FQGNSA. The V end lost 5 bases, the J end lost 6 bases, and 12 bases lay between the germline ends. The CDR3 loop reads CASSPTISDTQYF. The CDR3 nucleotides read TGTGCCAGCAGCCCCACTATATCCGATACGCAGTATTTT.

The chain employs TRBV28 and TRBJ1-2; 9 bases fit TRBD1. This CDR3 has 14 amino acids. V shed 3 bases, J shed 5 bases, and the junction held 4 bases outside the gene matches. The germline V gene encodes CDR1 MDHEN and CDR2 SYDVKM. Here the CDR3 DNA reads TGTGCCAGCAGTTTCTGGGGACAGGGATATGGCTACACCTTC. Residues: CASSFWGQGYGYTF.

The chain's CDR3 is CASSYSERRGLANEQFF. The CDR3 coding sequence is TGTGCCAGCAGTTACTCCGAGAGGAGGGGGCTCGCGAATGAGCAGTTCTTC. This chain joins TRBV6-2 or TRBV6-3 and TRBJ2-1; maybe TRBD1 (7 bases). V was cut by 0 bases and J by 7 bases, with 19 bases left in between. From germline, CDR1 is MNHEY and CDR2 SVGEGT. This CDR3 region has 17 residues.

The chain has TRBV7-2 and TRBJ2-4; TRBD1 agrees at 8 bases. Germline V gives CDR1 SGHTA, CDR2 FQGNSA. The CDR3 contains 16 residues. V trimming: 3 bases; J trimming: 1 base; junction bases outside the gene matches: 5. In nucleotides, the CDR3 is TGTGCCAGCAGCTTCATACGGACAGGGGCCAAAAACATTCAGTACTTC. Amino acid sequence: CASSFIRTGAKNIQYF.